A selection of T cell receptor beta chains follows, all from one sample in a study of metastatic and nonmetastatic thyroid tumors. Using MiXCR, TCRdb re-called clones from the PCR reads. The table lists 91,000 or so clones, 12% of them singletons, with about 10% in the top ten. Input material: blood. The source of these receptors is a female donor with papillary thyroid cancer or a benign thyroid nodule (not recorded which). Some clones in this sample may be carry-over from other donors' samples. Each CDR3 is given with its conserved first and last residue. The D gene is left open where the match is weak. A row's size may be missing; if present it is once, few, many or a size class.

TRBD2,TRBJ2-1,-,TRBV5-1,CASRSLAGGPDEQFF,TGCGCCAGCAGATCGTTAGCGGGAGGGCCCGATGAGCAGTTCTTC
-,TRBJ2-2,many,TRBV7-9,CASSLASQNTGELFF,TGTGCCAGCAGCTTAGCGTCGCAAAACACCGGGGAGCTGTTTTTT
TRBD1,TRBJ2-7,-,TRBV18,CASSSDRGDDEQYF,TGTGCCAGCTCATCCGACAGGGGAGATGACGAGCAGTACTTC
-,TRBJ1-2,many,TRBV6-1,CASRGAGANYGYTF,TGTGCCAGCAGGGGGGCGGGAGCTAACTATGGCTACACCTTC
-,TRBJ1-3,-,TRBV7-2,CASMSKGVENTIYF,TGCGCCAGCATGTCAAAGGGAGTGGAAAACACCATATATTTT
-,TRBJ2-1,many,TRBV2,CASKRGGTYNEQFF,TGTGCCAGCAAGAGGGGAGGCACCTACAATGAGCAGTTCTTC
-,TRBJ1-6,few,TRBV6-1,CASTRTWGDSPLHF,TGTGCCAGCACCAGGACATGGGGTGATTCACCCCTCCACTTT
TRBD2,TRBJ2-7,many,TRBV27,CASRGLAGPIRHTYEQYF,TGTGCCAGCAGGGGACTAGCGGGACCTATAAGGCACACCTACGAGCAGTACTTC
-,TRBJ1-2,many,TRBV7-8,CASSLEAVANYGYTF,TGTGCCAGCAGCTTAGAGGCGGTAGCTAACTATGGCTACACCTTC
-,TRBJ2-7,many,TRBV12-3/TRBV12-4,CASRSGTTHEQYF,TGTGCCAGCAGATCCGGGACGACCCACGAGCAGTACTTC
-,TRBJ1-2,many,TRBV5-5,CASRNTSYNYGYTF,TGTGCCAGCAGGAACACAAGCTATAACTATGGCTACACCTTC
TRBD1,TRBJ2-5,many,TRBV9,CASSSGQGSGETQYF,TGTGCCAGCAGCTCAGGACAGGGCAGTGGGGAGACCCAGTACTTC
-,TRBJ2-5,many,TRBV29-1,CSAGHTGETQYF,TGCAGCGCCGGACATACCGGGGAGACCCAGTACTTC
-,TRBJ1-1,-,TRBV20-1,CSANHGATEAFF,TGCAGTGCTAACCATGGGGCGACTGAAGCTTTCTTT
TRBD1,TRBJ1-6,many,TRBV30,CAWSGGQGGSPLHF,TGTGCCTGGAGCGGCGGGCAGGGGGGTTCACCCCTCCACTTT
TRBD1,TRBJ1-2,many,TRBV19,CASSPTRTGYGYTF,TGTGCCAGTAGTCCCACCAGGACAGGCTATGGCTACACCTTC
-,TRBJ2-7,many,TRBV5-5,CASSLEGGGQYEQYF,TGTGCCAGCAGCTTGGAGGGGGGGGGCCAGTACGAGCAGTACTTC
-,TRBJ1-5,-,TRBV19,CASSIGGGDFPNQPQHF,TGTGCCAGTAGTATAGGAGGGGGGGACTTCCCCAATCAGCCCCAGCATTTT
-,TRBJ1-1,many,TRBV6-2/TRBV6-3,CASSIQGYEAFF,TGTGCCAGCAGTATACAGGGATATGAAGCTTTCTTT
-,TRBJ1-1,-,TRBV28,CASSWDRNTEAFF,TGTGCCAGCAGTTGGGACCGGAACACTGAAGCTTTCTTT
-,TRBJ2-7,many,TRBV11-2,CASEGNRVSSYEQYF,TGTGCCAGCGAAGGGAACCGGGTTTCGTCCTACGAGCAGTACTTC
TRBD1,TRBJ2-4,many,TRBV3-1,CASSQTMGQGAKNIQYF,TGTGCCAGCAGCCAAACTATGGGACAGGGAGCCAAAAACATTCAGTACTTC
-,TRBJ2-3,many,TRBV6-2/TRBV6-3,CASSPGRDTDTQYF,TGTGCCAGCAGCCCAGGAAGAGACACAGATACGCAGTATTTT
-,TRBJ2-1,many,TRBV11-3,CASSSPLVGNEQFF,TGTGCCAGCAGCTCTCCCTTGGTGGGTAATGAGCAGTTCTTC
TRBD2,TRBJ2-3,many,TRBV28,CASSLWRSGSSTDTQYF,TGTGCCAGCAGTTTATGGAGGAGCGGGAGTAGCACAGATACGCAGTATTTT
TRBD1,TRBJ1-1,many,TRBV15,CATSRGGTGNTEAFF,TGTGCCACCAGCAGAGGGGGGACAGGGAACACTGAAGCTTTCTTT
-,TRBJ2-3,many,TRBV18,CASSPPVGPPTDTQYF,TGTGCCAGCTCACCCCCCGTTGGTCCCCCCACAGATACGCAGTATTTT
-,TRBJ1-2,few,TRBV28,CAISWRGDLYGYTF,TGTGCCATCAGTTGGCGGGGGGATTTGTATGGCTACACCTTC
TRBD1,TRBJ2-7,-,TRBV9,CASSVGQGASYEQYF,TGTGCCAGCAGCGTTGGGCAGGGGGCGTCTTACGAGCAGTACTTC
-,TRBJ1-3,many,TRBV6-1,CASRDTPSSGNTIYF,TGTGCCAGCAGAGATACACCGAGCTCTGGAAACACCATATATTTT
TRBD2,TRBJ2-2,many,TRBV11-1,CASSLLIAGGPGTGELFF,TGTGCCAGCAGCTTACTTATAGCGGGAGGGCCCGGGACCGGGGAGCTGTTTTTT
-,TRBJ2-5,many,TRBV9,CASSEGTQETQYF,TGTGCCAGCAGCGAAGGGACGCAAGAGACCCAGTACTTC
-,TRBJ2-1,many,TRBV27,CASSGRAYNEQFF,TGTGCCAGCAGCGGACGGGCTTACAATGAGCAGTTCTTC
TRBD1,TRBJ1-2,many,TRBV6-6,CASSYWTGGGYTF,TGTGCCAGCAGTTACTGGACAGGGGGAGGCTACACCTTC
-,TRBJ2-6,many,TRBV6-1,CASKERPAPGANVLTF,TGTGCCAGCAAGGAGCGTCCGGCACCTGGGGCCAACGTCCTGACTTTC
-,TRBJ1-6,many,TRBV20-1,CSASPLGGLRTPLHF,TGCAGTGCTAGCCCCCTCGGGGGGCTACGGACACCCCTCCACTTT
-,TRBJ2-6,many,TRBV4-3,CASSPNAAGNSGANVLTF,TGCGCCAGCAGCCCCAATGCCGCGGGCAACTCTGGGGCCAACGTCCTGACTTTC
-,TRBJ2-2,many,TRBV7-9,CASSFGTIGELFF,TGTGCCAGCAGCTTCGGGACAATCGGGGAGCTGTTTTTT
-,TRBJ2-7,-,TRBV5-4,CASSLARGVGSSYEQYF,TGTGCCAGCAGCTTGGCCAGGGGGGTCGGGAGCTCCTACGAGCAGTACTTC
-,TRBJ1-5,many,TRBV3-1,CASSQSGPGQPQHF,TGTGCCAGCAGTCAAAGTGGACCGGGACAGCCCCAGCATTTT
-,TRBJ2-7,-,TRBV4-1,CASSQEPGRTSYEQYF,TGCGCCAGCAGCCAGGAACCCGGACGGACCTCCTACGAGCAGTACTTC
TRBD1,TRBJ2-2,many,TRBV7-2,CASSLDGTVTGELFF,TGTGCCAGCAGCTTAGACGGGACAGTAACCGGGGAGCTGTTTTTT
-,TRBJ1-2,few,TRBV10-1,CAIPPGGVPLGYTF,TGCGCCATCCCCCCCGGGGGTGTTCCCCTTGGCTACACCTTC
-,TRBJ2-7,many,TRBV19,CASSSTAVSGTRFSYEQYF,TGTGCCAGTAGTTCGACCGCCGTATCGGGGACGCGGTTCTCCTACGAGCAGTACTTC